A selection of T cell receptor beta chains follows, all from one sample in a study of T cell responses to AZD1222 COVID-19 vaccine. TCRdb's table, derived via immunoSEQ multiplex PCR, lists solely in-frame clones and lacks some. The table has around 75,000 clones, approximately 81% seen once. Specimen: peripheral blood, collected on day 0 of AZD1222 vaccination. These receptors were taken from an adult in good health. Both conserved end residues are part of each CDR3. A D gene is named only where the DNA matches it firmly.

TRBJ2-1 TRBV24-1 - CATSGRQYNEQFF
TRBJ1-3 TRBV27 TRBD1 CASSRTGNAGNTIYF
TRBJ2-4 TRBV27 TRBD2 CASSTNRDYKNIQYF
TRBJ2-3 TRBV19 - CASWATHVSTDTQYF
TRBJ2-3 TRBV9 - CASSPHSTDTQYF
- TRBV2 TRBD2 CASSESPSGGETQYF
TRBJ2-1 TRBV13 TRBD2 CASSSQLLAESNEQFF
TRBJ1-5 TRBV15 - CATSSSRGYQPQHF
TRBJ1-2 TRBV6-5 - CASSFSGSHYGYTF
TRBJ1-5 TRBV2 TRBD1 CASSGDRMVNQPQHF
TRBJ1-1 TRBV15 - CATSRGSAEAFF
TRBJ2-1 TRBV4-1 TRBD1 CASNAGTGDFNEQFF
TRBJ2-5 TRBV18 TRBD2 CASSPPSGGDQETQYF
TRBJ2-7 TRBV5-1 TRBD1 CASSLGDRGYEQYF
TRBJ1-2 TRBV5-1 - CASSLGAGNYGYTF
TRBJ2-3 TRBV7-3 TRBD2 CASSLTSGGAGDTQYF
TRBJ2-7 TRBV6-5 TRBD1 CASSYSRQGITYEQYF
TRBJ1-6 TRBV2 TRBD1 CASRPGTDLYNSPLHF
TRBJ1-5 TRBV4-3 - CASSQEGGAGQPQHF
TRBJ1-1 TRBV6-2/TRBV6-3 - CASSPRRGLNTEAFF
TRBJ1-6 TRBV20-1 - CSASLRGRGSPLHF
TRBJ1-4 TRBV15 - CATSRVRWGADEKLFF
TRBJ2-1 TRBV19 - CASSIVLAPRPEQFF
TRBJ2-5 TRBV2 TRBD2 CASSLRDGRAETQYF
TRBJ1-5 TRBV6-4 - CASSEHPGSNQPQHF
TRBJ2-5 TRBV5-1 TRBD2 CASSLFAGGPQETQYF
TRBJ2-1 TRBV5-6 TRBD2 CASSLLAGVYGAYNEQFF
TRBJ1-5 TRBV12-3/TRBV12-4 - CASSSNNQPQHF
TRBJ1-2 TRBV4-3 - CASSQVGSRGYGYTF
TRBJ1-4 TRBV7-2 TRBD1 CASSFQLGQGGSEKLFF
TRBJ1-2 TRBV29-1 - CSVEDWDTRDYGYTF
TRBJ2-5 TRBV29-1 TRBD1 CSVEAGGDRGDF
TRBJ1-2 TRBV9 TRBD1 CASSVGDRGRAGGYTF
TRBJ1-6 TRBV30 - CAWSRDYNSPLHF
TRBJ1-1 TRBV9 - CASSAPGTNTEAFF
TRBJ1-6 TRBV7-3 - CASSLYLYSPLHF
TRBJ2-7 TRBV7-9 TRBD2 CASSLLAGVYEQYF
TRBJ1-1 TRBV5-1 - CASSGSGGNTEAFF
TRBJ1-3 TRBV9 TRBD1 CASSSRTGSGNTIYF
TRBJ1-2 TRBV7-3 TRBD1 CASSPSYGTEYGYTF
TRBJ2-7 TRBV27 TRBD2 CASSFERGYEQYF
TRBJ1-2 TRBV7-2 - CASSPPGWLGYTF
TRBJ1-2 TRBV18 TRBD1 CASSQGGTYGYTF
TRBJ2-2 TRBV2 TRBD1 CASSRTGFGNTGELFF
TRBJ1-3 TRBV4-1 - CASSLNSGNTIYF
TRBJ2-3 TRBV5-1 TRBD2 CASSLASGATDTQYF
TRBJ2-5 TRBV28 - CASSHPQETQYF
TRBJ1-2 TRBV24-1 TRBD1 CATSDLTGNYGYTF
TRBJ2-3 TRBV10-3 TRBD1 CAAGTARSADTQYF
TRBJ2-7 TRBV6-2/TRBV6-3 - CASSYSTRDGSYEQYF
TRBJ2-3 TRBV7-3 - CASSLGAISADTQYF
TRBJ1-3 TRBV3-1/TRBV3-2 TRBD1 CASPLPGQGVNTIYF
TRBJ2-3 TRBV15 TRBD2 CATSRADGGISTDTQYF
TRBJ2-7 TRBV11-2 TRBD2 CASSLVWGGSYEQYF
TRBJ1-5 TRBV5-4 TRBD1 CASSLDRAQPQHF
TRBJ1-5 TRBV9 - CASSVGGFSNQPQHF
TRBJ2-3 TRBV6-5 - CASSYSYRLDTQYF
TRBJ1-4 TRBV9 - CASSVQGATNEKLFF
TRBJ1-2 TRBV10-3 - CAIGDRTHGGYTF